Following are 19 T cell receptor beta chains from one sample sequenced in a study of early stage breast cancer tumors. The data were produced by immunoSEQ multiplex PCR, yet TCRdb's version contains in-frame clones alone and is incomplete. The sample shows more than 55,000 clones, 80% of them seen only once. Sequencing was done on a sample of blood. These receptors were collected from a person aged 35-50 years with breast cancer.

The chain couples TRBV7-9 to TRBJ2-7, with 7 bases matching TRBD2. Trimming at V came to 5 bases and at J to 2 bases, leaving 6 bases not matched to a gene. Germline V CDR1 and CDR2: SEHNR, FQNEAQ (reference sequence). The CDR3 is 14 amino acids. CDR3 residues: CASSPGLGTYEQYF. The CDR3 DNA sequence: TGTGCCAGCAGCCCCGGACTAGGGACCTACGAGCAGTACTTC.

Note on this clone: A read error may produce the germline difference seen at one junction end. The chain has TRBV7-6 and TRBJ2-7, with TRBD1 matching 7 bases. The CDR3 runs 13 residues. The germline CDR1 and CDR2 sequences are SGHVS and FNYEAQ. The CDR3 protein is CASSSQQGYEKYF. The CDR3, as DNA: TGTGCCAGCAGCTCCCAACAGGGGTACGAGAAGTACTTC.

The DNA of the CDR3 is TGTGCCAGCAGTTACAGGGGGCCCTATGGCTACACCTTC. Amino acid sequence: CASSYRGPYGYTF. The chain joins TRBV28 to TRBJ1-2, with 9 bases matching TRBD1. Germline lookup yields CDR1 MDHEN and CDR2 SYDVKM. V lost 4 bases to trimming and J lost 4 bases; unmatched junction nucleotides: 1. The CDR3 consists of 13 residues.

V usage is TRBV6-1 and J usage is TRBJ2-5, with 12 bases matching TRBD2. V lost 6 bases to trimming and J lost 4 bases; unmatched junction nucleotides: 6. The CDR3 contains 15 residues. Germline V gene lookup returns CDR1 MNHNS and CDR2 SASEGT. CDR3 nucleotide sequence: TGTGCCAGCAGCCAGACTAGCGGGAGTAGAGAGACCCAGTACTTC. It translates to CASSQTSGSRETQYF.

V and J are TRBV30 and TRBJ1-2; TRBD1 matches at 7 bases. CDR1 is GTSNPN and CDR2 is SVGIG in the germline V gene (reference sequence). V was clipped by 2 bases and J by 8 bases; unmatched bases: 8. The CDR3 spans 13 residues. This CDR3 is CAWSRQGVSGYTF. CDR3 nucleotides: TGTGCCTGGAGTCGGCAGGGGGTGAGCGGCTACACCTTC.

The count of this clone is one. The chain recombines TRBV7-9 with TRBJ2-1; D ambiguous. Germline assignment: CDR1 SEHNR and CDR2 FQNEAQ (reference sequence). The V gene lost 2 bases and the J gene lost 1 base, with 9 bases spanning the gap. This CDR3 has 15 residues. CDR3 region: CASSLRNLSYNEQFF. CDR3 coding DNA: TGTGCCAGCAGCTTACGAAACCTTTCCTACAATGAGCAGTTCTTC.

V is TRBV5-4 and J is TRBJ1-2, with 7 bases lining up with TRBD1. Germline-derived CDR1 and CDR2 are SGHNT and YYREEE (reference sequence). After removal of 4 bases from V and 5 bases from J, the junction contained 8 bases not matched to a gene. The length of the CDR3 is 14 residues. CDR3 DNA: TGTGCCAGCAGCCCTCAGGGGGACCCATATGGCTACACCTTC. Protein: CASSPQGDPYGYTF.

The CDR3 here is CSVRKGDGGANVLTF. The CDR3 bases are TGCAGCGTTAGGAAGGGTGACGGTGGGGCCAACGTCCTGACTTTC. This chain uses TRBV29-1 with TRBJ2-6; unclear D gene. V lost 5 bases and J lost 3, with 14 bases in between. The CDR3 is 15 residues long. CDR1 and CDR2 (germline): SQVTM, ANQGSEA.

The chain is built from TRBV30 and TRBJ2-2, with TRBD2 as a possible D gene (5 bases). In germline, CDR1 is GTSNPN, CDR2 SVGIG (reference sequence). Trimming cost V 4 bases and J 7 bases, with 13 bases left between them. The CDR3 length is 13 residues. CDR3 amino acids: CAWTPGWNGELFF. The CDR3 DNA reads as TGTGCCTGGACTCCGGGGTGGAACGGGGAGCTGTTTTTT.

This chain links TRBV29-1 with TRBJ2-7, with 8 bases that match TRBD2. The V segment lost 2 bases and the J segment 5 bases; nucleotides outside the gene matches: 11. Germline V gene data show CDR1 as SQVTM and CDR2 as ANQGSEA. The CDR3 totals 15 residues. CDR3 in amino acids: CSVETGGGRWNEQYF. Here the CDR3 DNA reads TGCAGCGTTGAAACCGGCGGGGGGAGATGGAACGAGCAGTACTTC.

This clone was counted between two and nine times. The chain combines TRBV7-9 with TRBJ2-3; D is ambiguous. The V gene lost 2 bases and the J gene lost 2 bases, with 8 bases spanning the gap. The germline V gene encodes CDR1 SEHNR and CDR2 FQNEAQ (reference sequence). The CDR3 runs 14 residues. CDR3 sequence: CASSLRGITDTQYF. The CDR3 nucleotides are TGTGCCAGCAGCTTACGTGGGATCACAGATACGCAGTATTTT.

This rearrangement joins TRBV18 to TRBJ2-1; 12 nucleotides match TRBD2. The V gene's germline CDR1 is KGHSH and CDR2 LQKENI. This CDR3 is built from 16 residues. J gave up 5 bases and V 3 bases, and 5 bases lay outside the gene matches. The CDR3 DNA is TGTGCCAGCTCACCTCTAGCGGGAGGGCCGAACAATGAGCAGTTCTTC. Protein: CASSPLAGGPNNEQFF.

The V gene is TRBV2, the J gene TRBJ2-1, with 12 nucleotides matching TRBD2. V lost 6 bases and J lost 2; bases outside the gene matches: 5. Per the germline V gene, CDR1 is SNHLY and CDR2 is FYNNEI. The CDR3 spans 16 residues. The CDR3 sequence: CASRKGLAGPYNEQFF. In nucleotides, the CDR3 is TGTGCCAGCAGAAAAGGACTAGCGGGACCCTACAATGAGCAGTTCTTC.

The chain employs TRBV5-6 and TRBJ2-3; D possibly corresponds to TRBD2 (6 bases). Trimming pared 3 bases from V and 1 base from J, leaving 6 bases between. The CDR3 is made up of 13 amino acids. CDR1 SGHDT and CDR2 YYEEEE come from the germline V gene. The CDR3 DNA reads as TGTGCCAGCAGCTGGGGGGGCACAGATACGCAGTATTTT. This sequence encodes CASSWGGTDTQYF.

This clone has just a few counts. The chain carries TRBV2 and TRBJ1-1; tentative D call: TRBD1 (5 bases). The V gene lost 10 bases and the J gene lost 5 bases, with 11 bases spanning the gap. The CDR3 runs 11 residues. Germline V gene data show CDR1 as SNHLY and CDR2 as FYNNEI. CDR3 sequence (DNA): TGTGCCAATCAATGGGGGACTGAAGCTTTCTTT. Protein: CANQWGTEAFF.

V usage is TRBV2 and J usage is TRBJ2-2; tentatively, D is TRBD1 (5 bases). In germline, CDR1 is SNHLY, CDR2 FYNNEI. CDR3 length: 14 residues. The V end lost 4 bases, the J end lost 1 base, and 7 bases lay between the germline ends. In DNA form, the CDR3 reads TGTGCCAGCAGTGCACAGGAGAACACCGGGGAGCTGTTTTTT. Its translation is CASSAQENTGELFF.

This chain connects TRBV7-8 to TRBJ1-1; the match to TRBD1 covers 7 bases. CDR1 is SGHVS and CDR2 is FQNEAQ in the germline V gene. J gave up 0 bases and V 4 bases, and 8 bases lay outside the gene matches. There are 16 residues in the CDR3. This chain's CDR3 is CASSYPSGQMNTEAFF. The CDR3 nucleotides are TGTGCCAGCAGCTACCCCTCGGGACAGATGAACACTGAAGCTTTCTTT.

The rearrangement links TRBV10-3 to TRBJ2-5; tentatively, D is TRBD1 (5 bases). With 0 bases removed from V and 5 bases from J, the gap between germline ends came to 13 bases. CDR1 is ENHRY, CDR2 SYGVKD, per germline. The CDR3 length is 15 residues. CDR3 coding DNA: TGTGCCATCAGTGAGTCGAACACAGGCACGGAGACCCAGTACTTC. Amino acids: CAISESNTGTETQYF.

J is TRBJ2-1 and V is TRBV28; D uncertain. Germline lookup yields CDR1 MDHEN and CDR2 SYDVKM. V lost 6 bases and J 10 bases, leaving 10 bases between the germline ends. There are 11 residues in the CDR3. This chain's CDR3 is CASSTLVEQFF. In DNA, the CDR3 is TGTGCCAGCAGCACTCTAGTCGAGCAGTTCTTC.